This TCR beta chain was identified during a study of cytomegalovirus exposure and HLA in healthy donors. As for the study in general: HLA-typed donors were the source of roughly 80 million unique TCRs held in an early data release.

CDR3 length: 14 amino acids. The V gene end was trimmed by 1 base and the J gene end by 9 bases; junction bases not matched to a gene: 8. CDR1 and CDR2 from the germline V gene are SEHNR and FQNEAQ (reference sequence). Researchers ran the PCR with 60 Vbeta and 13 Jbeta primers. TCRdb's copy holds only in-frame clones and misses some; the assay was immunoSEQ multiplex PCR. The table includes about 110,000 clones, approximately 79% detected once. This clone occurred once. Sample: PBMCs. V and J are TRBV7-9 and TRBJ2-5; 7 bases fit TRBD2. This receptor was taken from a man aged 30-40 years in good health and CMV-seropositive. The CDR3 DNA is TGTGCCAGCAGCTTAGGGGACCCCCGGGGGGCCCAGTACTTC. Protein sequence: CASSLGDPRGAQYF.